What follows are 15 T cell receptor beta chains derived from one specimen sequenced in a study of technical replicates of blood from a handful of donors. This table comes from immunoSEQ multiplex PCR, and its TCRdb copy is limited to in-frame clones, with some not included. The repertoire holds 80,000 to 100,000 clones, with 92% as singletons. The sample taken for sequencing was T cells isolated from PBMCs. These receptors were obtained from a human donor in good health.

This chain uses TRBV28 with TRBJ2-3; 7 bases are a match to TRBD2. V lost 3 bases and J lost 4; bases outside the gene matches: 1. Germline values: CDR1 MDHEN, CDR2 SYDVKM. This CDR3 region has 13 residues. This CDR3 is CASSFGRPDTQYF. CDR3 bases: TGTGCCAGCAGTTTCGGGAGGCCAGATACGCAGTATTTT.

This chain connects TRBV28 to TRBJ1-2, with 7 bases that match TRBD1. CDR1 is MDHEN, CDR2 SYDVKM, per germline. V was clipped by 5 bases and J by 1 base; unmatched bases: 1. This CDR3 has 13 amino acids. The CDR3 here is CASSHRGNYGYTF. For the CDR3, the DNA is TGTGCCAGCAGTCACAGGGGTAACTATGGCTACACCTTC.

The chain links TRBV4-1 to TRBJ2-3; a weak D match, TRBD2 (6 bases). CDR1 and CDR2 from the germline V gene are MGHRA and YSYEKL. The germline V and J ends were trimmed by 6 bases and 2 bases, with 18 bases remaining between them. This CDR3 has 16 residues. CDR3 region: CASRYRRESTTDTQYF. The CDR3 region has the DNA TGCGCCAGCAGATACAGGAGGGAGTCCACCACAGATACGCAGTATTTT.

V and J are TRBV5-6 and TRBJ2-1; 10 bases are a match to TRBD2. This CDR3 is built from 19 residues. The ends lost 4 bases at V and 0 bases at J; junction bases unmatched: 13. Germline V lookup: CDR1 SGHDT, CDR2 YYEEEE. DNA for the CDR3: TGTGCCAGCAGCCCTTGGGTAGCGGGGGGCCTGAGCTCCTACAATGAGCAGTTCTTC. Its translation: CASSPWVAGGLSSYNEQFF.

This clone was detected only once. The J gene is TRBJ1-2, the V gene TRBV6-5; 7 nucleotides agree with TRBD1. The CDR3 has 15 amino acids. V lost 2 bases to trimming and J lost 6 bases; unmatched junction nucleotides: 9. The germline CDR1 and CDR2 sequences are MNHEY and SVGAGI. CDR3 sequence reads: CASSYQKQGLNGYTF. DNA for the CDR3: TGTGCCAGCAGTTACCAGAAACAGGGGTTGAATGGCTACACCTTC.

The gene calls are TRBV6-6 and TRBJ1-2; D might be TRBD1 (5 bases). This CDR3 is built from 13 residues. Trimming took 0 bases from V and 7 from J, leaving 9 bases between them. Germline CDR1 is MNHNY and CDR2 is SVGAGI (reference sequence). CDR3 in amino acids: CASSYSGGAGYTF. The CDR3 bases are TGTGCCAGCAGTTACTCTGGTGGGGCTGGCTACACCTTC.

The CDR3 sequence is CASSLTRFRTGSQPQHF. CDR3 DNA sequence: TGTGCCAGCAGTTTAACGAGATTCAGGACAGGGAGTCAGCCCCAGCATTTT. This chain links TRBV27 with TRBJ1-5; TRBD1 matches at 8 bases. The germline CDR1 and CDR2 sequences are MNHEY and SMNVEV (reference sequence). The trim removed 2 bases at V and 6 bases at J, leaving 12 bases unmatched. This CDR3 region has 17 residues.

The chain employs TRBV7-2 and TRBJ2-1, with 7 bases aligning to TRBD2. Trimming cost V 3 bases and J 5 bases; bases outside gene matches: 7. CDR1 and CDR2 (germline): SGHTA, FQGNSA. This CDR3 spans 15 amino acids. CDR3 region: CASSFGGFANNEQFF. CDR3 in DNA: TGTGCCAGCAGCTTCGGGGGGTTCGCCAACAATGAGCAGTTCTTC.

The chain combines TRBV5-4 with TRBJ2-5; 10 nucleotides match TRBD1. The V and J ends lost 0 bases and 5 bases, in that order; junction bases with no gene match: 1. The CDR3 runs to 14 residues. Looked up from germline, CDR1 is SGHNT and CDR2 is YYREEE (reference sequence). The CDR3 loop is CASSLGGQGETQYF. The DNA of the CDR3 is TGTGCCAGCAGCTTGGGGGGACAGGGGGAGACCCAGTACTTC.

This clone turned up a few times. This CDR3 reads CASKTGLINSPLHF. Written as DNA, the CDR3 is TGTGCCAGCAAGACGGGACTTATCAATTCACCCCTCCACTTT. The genes are TRBV6-5 and TRBJ1-6; maybe TRBD1 (5 bases). The V gene lost 7 bases and the J gene lost 7 bases, with 14 bases spanning the gap. This CDR3 is built from 14 residues. The germline V gene encodes CDR1 MNHEY and CDR2 SVGAGI.

The DNA for the CDR3 is TGTGCCAGTAGTAACCGACAGGGAGAGCATGGCTACACCTTC. Translation gives CASSNRQGEHGYTF. The J gene is TRBJ1-2, the V gene TRBV19; 7 nucleotides align to TRBD1. The CDR3 has 14 residues. Germline CDR1 and CDR2: LNHDA and SQIVND (reference sequence). Unmatched junction bases numbered 8, after V lost 4 bases and J lost 6 bases.

The sample holds one count of this clone. This chain links TRBV7-9 with TRBJ2-1; D is possibly TRBD2 (6 bases). The germline V gene encodes CDR1 SEHNR and CDR2 FQNEAQ (reference sequence). Trimming pared 1 base from V and 5 bases from J, leaving 15 bases between. The CDR3 runs 16 residues. For the CDR3, the DNA is TGTGCCAGCAGCTTAGAGAAACTAGCATCCGACAATGAGCAGTTCTTC. It encodes CASSLEKLASDNEQFF.

The rearrangement links TRBV5-6 to TRBJ2-1; 11 bases align to TRBD1. The V segment lost 4 bases and the J segment 7 bases; nucleotides outside the gene matches: 7. The CDR3 has 15 amino acids. CDR1 and CDR2 (germline): SGHDT, YYEEEE. CDR3 coding DNA: TGTGCCAGCAGCCACCCCCGGGACAGGGGGAATGAGCAGTTCTTC. It specifies CASSHPRDRGNEQFF.

The table lists this clone with a count of one. J is TRBJ2-1 and V is TRBV10-3; TRBD2 aligns across 12 bases. Trimming took 7 bases from V and 0 from J; bases not matched to a gene: 13. The CDR3 is 19 residues long. CDR1 and CDR2 (germline): ENHRY, SYGVKD. CDR3 nucleotides: TGTGCCATCAAACCTGGACTAGCGGGGTTGACGAGCTCCTACAATGAGCAGTTCTTC. Translated: CAIKPGLAGLTSSYNEQFF.

This clone appeared a single time. The rearrangement joins TRBV29-1 to TRBJ2-7, with D perhaps TRBD2 (6 bases). CDR3 length: 13 amino acids. The germline V gene encodes CDR1 SQVTM and CDR2 ANQGSEA. V lost 7 bases and J lost 2, with 15 bases in between. The CDR3 loop reads CSAGGGQPYEQYF. The CDR3, as DNA: TGCAGCGCTGGGGGAGGACAACCCTACGAGCAGTACTTC.